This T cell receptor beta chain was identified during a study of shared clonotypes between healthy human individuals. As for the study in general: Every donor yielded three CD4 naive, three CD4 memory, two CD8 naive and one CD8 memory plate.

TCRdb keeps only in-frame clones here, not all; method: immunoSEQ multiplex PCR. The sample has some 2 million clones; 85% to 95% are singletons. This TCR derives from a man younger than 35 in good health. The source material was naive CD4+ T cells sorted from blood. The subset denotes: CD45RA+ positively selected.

DNA for the CDR3: TGTGCCAGCAGTCTAGCGGGGAAGAACGAGCAGTACTTC. This encodes CASSLAGKNEQYF. The chain combines TRBV6-5 with TRBJ2-7, with 9 bases lining up with TRBD2. This CDR3 has 13 amino acids. Germline CDR1 reads MNHEY; CDR2 reads SVGAGI. V dropped 5 bases and J dropped 5; count of bases not matched to a gene: 4.